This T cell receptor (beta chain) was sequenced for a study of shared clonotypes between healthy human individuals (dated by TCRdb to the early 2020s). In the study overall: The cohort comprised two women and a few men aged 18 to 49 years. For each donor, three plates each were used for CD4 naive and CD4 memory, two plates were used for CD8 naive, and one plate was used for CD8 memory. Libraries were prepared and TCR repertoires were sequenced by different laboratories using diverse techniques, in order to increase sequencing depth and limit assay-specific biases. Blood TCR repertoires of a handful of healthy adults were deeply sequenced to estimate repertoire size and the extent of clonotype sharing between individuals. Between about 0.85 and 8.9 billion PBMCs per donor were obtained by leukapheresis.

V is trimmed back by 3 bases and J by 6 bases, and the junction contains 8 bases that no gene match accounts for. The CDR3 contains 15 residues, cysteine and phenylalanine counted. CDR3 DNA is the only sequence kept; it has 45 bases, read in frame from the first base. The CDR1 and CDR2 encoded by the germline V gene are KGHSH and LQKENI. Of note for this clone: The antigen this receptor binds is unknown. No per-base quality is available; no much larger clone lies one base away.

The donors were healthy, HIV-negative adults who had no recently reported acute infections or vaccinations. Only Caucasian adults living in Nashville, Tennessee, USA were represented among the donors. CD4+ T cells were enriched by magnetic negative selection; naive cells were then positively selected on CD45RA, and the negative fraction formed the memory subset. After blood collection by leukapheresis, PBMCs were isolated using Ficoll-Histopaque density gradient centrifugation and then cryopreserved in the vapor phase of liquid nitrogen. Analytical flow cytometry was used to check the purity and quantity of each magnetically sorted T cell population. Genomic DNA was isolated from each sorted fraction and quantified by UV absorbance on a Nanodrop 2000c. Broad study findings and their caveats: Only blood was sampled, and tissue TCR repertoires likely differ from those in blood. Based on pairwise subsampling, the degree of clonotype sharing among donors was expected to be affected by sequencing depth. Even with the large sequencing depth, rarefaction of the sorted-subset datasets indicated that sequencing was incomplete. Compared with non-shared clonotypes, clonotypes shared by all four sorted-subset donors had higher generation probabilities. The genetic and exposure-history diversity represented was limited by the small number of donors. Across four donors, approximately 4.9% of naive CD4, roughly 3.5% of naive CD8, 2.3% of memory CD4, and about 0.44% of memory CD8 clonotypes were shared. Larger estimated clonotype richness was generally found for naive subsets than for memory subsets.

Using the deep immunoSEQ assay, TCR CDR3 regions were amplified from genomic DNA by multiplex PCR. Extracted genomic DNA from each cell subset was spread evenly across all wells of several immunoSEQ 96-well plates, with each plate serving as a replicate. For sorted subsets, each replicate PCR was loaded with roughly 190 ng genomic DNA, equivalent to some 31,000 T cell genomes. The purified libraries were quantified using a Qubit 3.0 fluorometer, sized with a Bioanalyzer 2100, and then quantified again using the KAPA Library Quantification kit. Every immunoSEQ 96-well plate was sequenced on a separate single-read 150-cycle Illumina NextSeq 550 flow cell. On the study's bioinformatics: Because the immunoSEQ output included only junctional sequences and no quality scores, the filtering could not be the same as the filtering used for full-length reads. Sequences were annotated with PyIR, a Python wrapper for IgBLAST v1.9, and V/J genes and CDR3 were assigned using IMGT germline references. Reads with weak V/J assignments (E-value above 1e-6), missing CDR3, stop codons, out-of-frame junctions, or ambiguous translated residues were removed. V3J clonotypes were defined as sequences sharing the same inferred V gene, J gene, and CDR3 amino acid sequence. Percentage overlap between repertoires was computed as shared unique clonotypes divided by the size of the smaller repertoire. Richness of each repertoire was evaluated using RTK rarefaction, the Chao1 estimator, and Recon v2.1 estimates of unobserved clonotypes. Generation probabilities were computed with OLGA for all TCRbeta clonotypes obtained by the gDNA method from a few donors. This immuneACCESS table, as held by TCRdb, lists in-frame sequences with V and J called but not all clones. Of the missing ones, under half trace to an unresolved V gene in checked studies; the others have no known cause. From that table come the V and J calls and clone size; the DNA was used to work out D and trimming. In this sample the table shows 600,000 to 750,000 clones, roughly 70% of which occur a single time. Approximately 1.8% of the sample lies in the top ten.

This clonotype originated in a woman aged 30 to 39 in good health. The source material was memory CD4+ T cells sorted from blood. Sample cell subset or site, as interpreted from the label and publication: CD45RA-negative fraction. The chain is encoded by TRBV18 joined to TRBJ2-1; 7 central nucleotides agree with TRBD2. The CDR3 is CASSPGRADVNEQFF. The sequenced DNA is TGTGCCAGCTCACCGGGGAGGGCCGATGTCAATGAGCAGTTCTTC. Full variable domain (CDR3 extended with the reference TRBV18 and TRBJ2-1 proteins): NAGVMQNPRHLVRRRGQEARLRCSPMKGHSHVYWYRQLPEEGLKFMVYLQKENIIDESGMPKERFSAEFPKEGPSILRIQQVVRGDSAAYFCASSPGRADVNEQFFGPGTRLTVL.